These 29 T cell receptor beta chains were all obtained from the same sample, sequenced in a study of cytomegalovirus exposure and HLA in healthy donors. PCR primers comprised 60 Vbeta and 13 Jbeta primers. TCRdb's copy holds only in-frame clones and misses some; the assay was immunoSEQ multiplex PCR. Found here are around 130,000 clones, around 80% of them singletons; the top ten hold around 1.9%. Sequencing used PBMCs. These receptors all stem from a woman aged 40 to 55 in good health and CMV-seronegative.

J is TRBJ2-5 and V is TRBV5-4, with TRBD1 as a possible D gene (6 bases). The ends were cut back, 1 base at V and 5 bases at J, with 15 bases in the middle. Germline lookup yields CDR1 SGHNT and CDR2 YYREEE (reference sequence). The CDR3 loop spans 15 amino acids. CDR3 protein: CASSLPDRLGETQYF. The CDR3 coding sequence is TGTGCCAGCAGCTTGCCTGACAGGTTGGGGGAGACCCAGTACTTC.

The chain recombines TRBV6-1 with TRBJ2-1; the D gene is possibly TRBD2 (5 bases). The CDR3 totals 14 residues. Germline assignment: CDR1 MNHNS and CDR2 SASEGT. V was trimmed by 6 bases and J by 2 bases, leaving 11 bases between them. DNA of the CDR3: TGTGCCAGCAGATGGGAGAGCCCCTACAATGAGCAGTTCTTC. This encodes CASRWESPYNEQFF.

This clone was picked up one time. V is TRBV11-3 and J is TRBJ1-1; perhaps TRBD1 as D (6 bases). Trimming took 0 bases from V and 12 from J, leaving 17 bases between them. Germline loops: CDR1 SGHNT, CDR2 YENEEA. There are 14 residues in the CDR3. CDR3 DNA sequence: TGTGCCAGCAGCTTAGAGGGGACACAGGTCCCTACTTTCTTT. Its protein is CASSLEGTQVPTFF.

This CDR3 is CAWSRDSSTDTQYF. DNA of the CDR3: TGTGCCTGGAGTAGGGACAGCAGCACAGATACGCAGTATTTT. The V and J genes are TRBV30 and TRBJ2-3; 7 bases line up with TRBD1. V lost 2 bases and J lost 0; bases outside the gene matches: 2. This CDR3 spans 14 amino acids. Per the germline V gene, CDR1 is GTSNPN and CDR2 is SVGIG (reference sequence). The variable domain in full, completed from reference TRBV30 and TRBJ2-3, reads SQTIHQWPATLVQPVGSPLSLECTVEGTSNPNLYWYRQAAGRGLQLLFYSVGIGQISSEVPQNLSASRPQDRQFILSSKKLLLSDSGFYLCAWSRDSSTDTQYFGPGTRLTVL.

This sequence joins TRBV11-2 and TRBJ1-5; D perhaps matches TRBD1 (5 bases). V shed 5 bases and J shed 7 bases, with 15 bases lying between them. CDR1 is SGHAT, CDR2 FQNNGV, per germline. The CDR3 is 14 residues long. In DNA, the CDR3 is TGTGCCAGCAGCGCCGCGGGGAACAGGCAGCCCCAGCATTTT. Translating it yields CASSAAGNRQPQHF. Full variable domain (outside the CDR3, taken from reference TRBV11-2 and TRBJ1-5): EAGVAQSPRYKIIEKRQSVAFWCNPISGHATLYWYQQILGQGPKLLIQFQNNGVVDDSQLPKDRFSAERLKGVDSTLKIQPAKLEDSAVYLCASSAAGNRQPQHFGDGTRLSIL.

The chain uses TRBV28 and TRBJ2-7; weak D call: TRBD2 (6 bases). CDR3 size: 15 residues. The germline V gene encodes CDR1 MDHEN and CDR2 SYDVKM. The ends were cut back, 6 bases at V and 2 bases at J, with 17 bases in the middle. CDR3 sequence (DNA): TGTGCCAGCAGCACGGGTGGAGGGACCCCCTACGAGCAGTACTTC. Translating gives CASSTGGGTPYEQYF.

This chain joins TRBV29-1 and TRBJ1-5, with D perhaps TRBD1 (5 bases). The germline CDR1 and CDR2 sequences are SQVTM and ANQGSEA. The CDR3 sequence is 13 residues long. Trimming took 6 bases from V and 0 from J, leaving 9 bases between them. Here the CDR3 DNA reads TGCAGCGTCGGACAATATAGCAATCAGCCCCAGCATTTT. This gives the protein CSVGQYSNQPQHF.

This chain links TRBV11-2 with TRBJ2-5; 8 nucleotides match TRBD1. From germline, CDR1 is SGHAT and CDR2 FQNNGV. V dropped 2 bases and J dropped 13; count of bases not matched to a gene: 6. The CDR3 consists of 12 residues. Written as DNA, the CDR3 is TGTGCCAGCAGCTTATGGGACAGGTGGACGTACTTC. It specifies CASSLWDRWTYF.

The CDR3 sequence: CASNNGRGYEQYF. CDR3 nucleotides: TGTGCCAGCAACAATGGTAGGGGGTACGAGCAGTACTTC. The rearrangement joins TRBV6-1 to TRBJ2-7; the D gene is possibly TRBD1 (6 bases). Germline CDR1 reads MNHNS; CDR2 reads SASEGT. CDR3 size: 13 residues. Trimming removed 7 bases at V and 4 bases at J, with 14 bases between.

This chain uses TRBV14 with TRBJ2-7; the D gene is possibly TRBD2 (5 bases). The CDR3 has 15 amino acids. Trimming took 1 base from V and 2 from J, leaving 12 bases between them. Germline assignment: CDR1 SGHDN and CDR2 FVKESK. The CDR3 reads CASSQAEGRAYEQYF. The CDR3 DNA follows: TGTGCCAGCAGCCAAGCCGAGGGCCGGGCCTACGAGCAGTACTTC.

The chain carries TRBV7-6 and TRBJ2-6; 8 bases are shared with TRBD2. CDR3 size: 18 residues. Germline-derived CDR1 and CDR2 are SGHVS and FNYEAQ. V was pared by 1 base and J by 0 bases, with 5 bases of the junction left unmatched. CDR3 sequence (DNA): TGTGCCAGCAGCTTAGAGGTAGCGGGGCGCTCTGGGGCCAACGTCCTGACTTTC. Translation gives CASSLEVAGRSGANVLTF.

This clone was recorded once. This chain joins TRBV28 and TRBJ2-7, with TRBD2 identical over 8 bases. The CDR3 has 14 amino acids. V trimming: 3 bases; J trimming: 2 bases; junction bases outside the gene matches: 3. Germline V gene data show CDR1 as MDHEN and CDR2 as SYDVKM. The CDR3 loop reads CASSFSGGTYEQYF. CDR3 bases: TGTGCCAGCAGTTTCTCGGGGGGGACCTACGAGCAGTACTTC.

This clone has a handful of counts. V is TRBV5-4 and J is TRBJ2-5, with TRBD2 matching over 7 bases. Unmatched junction bases numbered 7, after V lost 0 bases and J lost 2 bases. Germline V gene data show CDR1 as SGHNT and CDR2 as YYREEE (reference sequence). The CDR3 loop spans 16 amino acids. CDR3 sequence: CASSLEIAGLQETQYF. The CDR3 nucleotides are TGTGCCAGCAGCTTGGAAATAGCGGGCCTTCAAGAGACCCAGTACTTC.

Only one count was recorded for this clone. Different DNA sequences within this sample yield the same CDR3. The chain has TRBV28 and TRBJ1-2; D unclear. The CDR3 runs to 12 residues. The germline CDR1 and CDR2 sequences are MDHEN and SYDVKM. V was trimmed by 1 base and J by 5 bases, leaving 5 bases between them. The chain's CDR3 is CASSLSGYGYTF. The CDR3 bases are TGTGCCAGCAGTTTATCCGGGTATGGCTACACCTTC.

The J gene is TRBJ2-7, the V gene TRBV6-6, with D possibly being TRBD2 (6 bases). V was trimmed by 3 bases and J by 1 base, leaving 7 bases between them. There are 13 residues in the CDR3. CDR1 and CDR2 from the germline V gene are MNHNY and SVGAGI (reference sequence). CDR3 DNA sequence: TGTGCCAGCAGTTATAGCGGTTCCTACGAGCAGTACTTC. The encoded protein is CASSYSGSYEQYF.

The rearrangement joins TRBV28 to TRBJ1-4; TRBD1 is a possible D gene (5 bases). The germline V gene encodes CDR1 MDHEN and CDR2 SYDVKM. The CDR3 is made up of 16 amino acids. V was trimmed by 5 bases and J by 8 bases, leaving 21 bases between them. CDR3 amino acids: CASSRTAWGVDEKLFF. The CDR3 DNA is TGTGCCAGCAGTAGGACCGCGTGGGGGGTCGACGAAAAACTGTTTTTT.

This clone was recorded once. The V and J genes are TRBV7-8 and TRBJ2-5; 16 bases are a match to TRBD2. The closer fit of TRBJ2-7 to the DNA end suggests the J call may be wrong. Per the germline V gene, CDR1 is SGHVS and CDR2 is FQNEAQ. The CDR3 has 15 amino acids. The CDR3 region is CASEGTSGGAGEQYF. The CDR3 region has the DNA TGTGCCAGCGAAGGGACTAGCGGGGGGGCCGGCGAGCAGTACTTC.

CDR3: CASRSEISSGNTIYF. The CDR3 DNA follows: TGTGCCAGCAGATCGGAGATAAGCTCTGGAAACACCATATATTTT. The rearrangement joins TRBV28 to TRBJ1-3; D remains unclear. Looked up from germline, CDR1 is MDHEN and CDR2 is SYDVKM. The V end lost 6 bases, the J end lost 0 bases, and 12 bases lay between the germline ends. The CDR3 loop spans 15 amino acids.

The chain combines TRBV4-2 with TRBJ2-1; no firm D call. This CDR3 is built from 17 residues. CDR1 is LGHNA, CDR2 YNFKEQ, per germline. V dropped 4 bases and J dropped 5 bases, with 21 bases sitting between them. This CDR3 reads CASSLVRVTTENNEQFF. The CDR3 nucleotides are TGTGCCAGCAGCCTCGTCCGGGTGACCACGGAAAACAATGAGCAGTTCTTC.

The rearrangement links TRBV5-1 to TRBJ2-7; TRBD2 might be the D (6 bases). This CDR3 is built from 14 residues. Trimming pared 4 bases from V and 4 bases from J, leaving 15 bases between. The germline V gene has CDR1 SGHRS and CDR2 YFSETQ. The CDR3 reads CASSSSGTVYEQYF. The DNA of the CDR3 is TGCGCCAGCAGCAGCTCCGGGACTGTGTACGAGCAGTACTTC. The full variable domain, rest sourced from reference TRBV5-1 and TRBJ2-7, is KAGVTQTPRYLIKTRGQQVTLSCSPISGHRSVSWYQQTPGQGLQFLFEYFSETQRNKGNFPGRFSGRQFSNSRSEMNVSTLELGDSALYLCASSSSGTVYEQYFGPGTRLTVT.

This chain connects TRBV6-1 to TRBJ2-2; D is ambiguous. In germline, CDR1 is MNHNS, CDR2 SASEGT. The CDR3 is made up of 15 amino acids. The V gene lost 2 bases and the J gene lost 7 bases, with 14 bases spanning the gap. In nucleotides, the CDR3 is TGTGCCAGCAGTGAACAGGCTATTTTGGGCGGGGAGCTGTTTTTT. It codes for CASSEQAILGGELFF.

V usage is TRBV29-1 and J usage is TRBJ2-1; 7 positions agree with TRBD2. Germline assignment: CDR1 SQVTM and CDR2 ANQGSEA. V dropped 2 bases and J dropped 5; count of bases not matched to a gene: 6. This CDR3 has 14 amino acids. CDR3 residues: CSVERLAVNNEQFF. DNA for the CDR3: TGCAGCGTTGAACGGCTAGCGGTTAACAATGAGCAGTTCTTC.

This clone was observed a handful of times. The chain carries TRBV7-2 and TRBJ1-6; maybe TRBD1 (6 bases). Germline V gene sequence: CDR1 SGHTA, CDR2 FQGNSA. The CDR3 has 16 amino acids. Trimming stripped 5 bases from V and 9 bases from J, with 20 bases between. Written as DNA, the CDR3 is TGTGCCAGCAGCCCTACGGTAGGGGGGGCGCGTTCACCCCTCCACTTT. This translates into CASSPTVGGARSPLHF.

V and J are TRBV28 and TRBJ2-3; 7 bases are a match to TRBD2. V was pared by 1 base and J by 7 bases, with 8 bases of the junction left unmatched. CDR3 length equals 15 residues. Germline values: CDR1 MDHEN, CDR2 SYDVKM. CDR3 sequence: CASSLYGGGRNTQYF. The CDR3 DNA follows: TGTGCCAGCAGTTTATATGGCGGGGGAAGGAATACGCAGTATTTT.

This chain connects TRBV7-6 to TRBJ2-1; TRBD2 matches 8 bases. The germline gives CDR1 SGHVS, CDR2 FNYEAQ. The CDR3 contains 17 residues. V lost 1 base, J lost 5 bases, and 10 bases stayed unmatched. The CDR3 region is CASSLGVAGFYDNEQFF. For the CDR3, the DNA is TGTGCCAGCAGCTTAGGGGTAGCGGGATTTTATGACAATGAGCAGTTCTTC.

This clone has just a few counts. V and J are TRBV7-2 and TRBJ2-7, with D perhaps TRBD1 (5 bases). The CDR3 is 12 amino acids. Per germline, CDR1 SGHTA and CDR2 FQGNSA. V gave up 5 bases and J gave up 2 bases, with 7 bases separating them. The CDR3 DNA reads TGTGCCAGCAGCCCCAGGGCCTACGAGCAGTACTTC. This codes for CASSPRAYEQYF.

The chain combines TRBV7-9 with TRBJ2-7, with TRBD1 as a possible D gene (6 bases). This CDR3 has 14 residues. V lost 0 bases and J 2 bases, leaving 8 bases between the germline ends. Germline CDR1 reads SEHNR; CDR2 reads FQNEAQ (reference sequence). CDR3 nucleotide sequence: TGTGCCAGCAGCTTAGCCAGGGGTCCCTACGAGCAGTACTTC. Amino acids: CASSLARGPYEQYF.

The V gene is TRBV5-4, the J gene TRBJ2-7; 9 nucleotides align to TRBD2. V lost 4 bases, J lost 5 bases, and 10 bases stayed unmatched. Germline V CDR1 and CDR2: SGHNT, YYREEE (reference sequence). The CDR3 runs to 15 residues. For the CDR3, the DNA is TGTGCCAGCAGCAGAGCTAGCGGGGACCTGGACGAGCAGTACTTC. This encodes CASSRASGDLDEQYF.

CDR3 bases: TGTGCCAGCAGTCACAGACTAGCGGGAGATACGCAGTATTTT. Its translation: CASSHRLAGDTQYF. The chain recombines TRBV27 with TRBJ2-3, with 10 bases matching TRBD2. The CDR3 extends over 14 amino acids. Germline V gene data show CDR1 as MNHEY and CDR2 as SMNVEV (reference sequence). The junction had 4 bases not matched to a gene; V was cut back by 5 bases and J by 5 bases.